These T cell receptor beta chains were read from a single sample in a study of T cell responses to AZD1222 COVID-19 vaccine. TCRdb's table, derived via immunoSEQ multiplex PCR, lists solely in-frame clones and lacks some. The sample carries approximately 94,000 clones, about 87% recorded once. Here the sequenced sample was peripheral blood, taken on day 0 of AZD1222 vaccination. These receptor sequences come from an adult in good health. Each CDR3 is given with its conserved first and last residue. The D gene is left open where the match is weak. Not every row has a clone size; where given, it reads once, few, many or a size class.

D gene	clone size	CDR3 length	V gene	J gene	CDR3 protein	CDR3 DNA
TRBD1	NA	16	TRBV19	TRBJ2-2	CASSRRDRANTGELFF	TGTGCCAGTAGTCGCCGGGACAGGGCGAACACCGGGGAGCTGTTTTTT
TRBD1	few	15	TRBV19	TRBJ1-5	CASSWSIQGAQPQHF	TGTGCCAGTAGTTGGTCGATCCAGGGGGCTCAGCCCCAGCATTTT
NA	NA	15	TRBV6-6	TRBJ2-5	CASSYPMGGTETQYF	TGTGCCAGCAGTTACCCCATGGGAGGTACAGAGACCCAGTACTTC
NA	NA	20	TRBV21-1	TRBJ2-5	CASNGPGRKPPVLSGETQYF	TGTGCCAGCAATGGACCGGGCAGAAAGCCTCCCGTCCTCTCGGGGGAGACCCAGTACTTC
TRBD2	NA	17	TRBV29-1	TRBJ2-5	CSVGGLLAGGTQETQYF	TGCAGCGTTGGGGGTTTACTAGCGGGAGGTACCCAAGAGACCCAGTACTTC
NA	NA	12	TRBV12-3/TRBV12-4	TRBJ2-5	CASSRGDETQYF	TGTGCCAGCTCGAGGGGGGATGAGACCCAGTACTTC
TRBD1	NA	15	TRBV27	TRBJ2-7	CASSLEGGATQVQYF	TGTGCCAGCAGTTTGGAAGGGGGCGCGACGCAAGTCCAGTACTTC
TRBD1	NA	13	TRBV12-3/TRBV12-4	TRBJ2-7	CASSFQGAYEQYF	TGTGCCAGCAGTTTCCAGGGGGCCTACGAGCAGTACTTC
TRBD1	once	13	TRBV6-6	TRBJ1-4	CASSYGTGEKLFF	TGTGCCAGCAGTTACGGGACAGGGGAAAAACTGTTTTTT
TRBD2	NA	19	TRBV11-2	TRBJ2-7	CASSLGSGAGTSGSYEQYF	TGTGCCAGCAGCTTAGGATCTGGGGCCGGGACTAGCGGCTCCTACGAGCAGTACTTC
NA	few	12	TRBV7-9	TRBJ1-1	CACELENTEAFF	TGTGCCTGTGAACTAGAGAACACTGAAGCTTTCTTT
NA	NA	16	TRBV5-1	TRBJ1-4	CASSSEQTGGQEKLFF	TGCGCCAGCAGCTCGGAACAGACAGGAGGTCAAGAAAAACTGTTTTTT
TRBD2	NA	15	TRBV19	TRBJ2-2	CASGGLAGGPGELFF	TGTGCCAGTGGGGGGCTAGCGGGAGGGCCCGGGGAGCTGTTTTTT
NA	NA	11	TRBV2	TRBJ1-1	CASSWETEAFF	TGTGCCAGCTCCTGGGAAACTGAAGCTTTCTTT
TRBD2	NA	20	TRBV7-3	TRBJ2-1	CASSSPAGLAGDNSYNEQFF	TGTGCCAGCAGCTCCCCCGCCGGACTAGCGGGAGACAACTCCTACAATGAGCAGTTCTTC
NA	NA	19	TRBV21-1	TRBJ2-1	CASSKDDPNGRHLYNEQFF	TGTGCCAGCAGCAAAGATGATCCGAACGGGAGGCACCTCTACAATGAGCAGTTCTTC
NA	NA	13	TRBV30	TRBJ2-5	CAWSRGTQETQYF	TGTGCCTGGAGCCGGGGGACTCAAGAGACCCAGTACTTC
NA	NA	16	TRBV6-1	TRBJ2-3	CASSVGGTPSTDTQYF	TGTGCCAGCAGTGTTGGCGGGACACCATCCACAGATACGCAGTATTTT
TRBD2	NA	14	TRBV10-3	TRBJ2-7	CASWGGIEGYEQYF	TGTGCCTCCTGGGGGGGGATAGAAGGCTACGAGCAGTACTTC
TRBD1	once	19	TRBV18	TRBJ1-3	CASSPPRRADTGQGNTIYF	TGTGCCAGCTCACCACCGCGTCGCGCTGATACGGGACAGGGAAACACCATATATTTT
NA	NA	15	TRBV5-5	TRBJ1-2	CASSLVAEANYGYTF	TGTGCCAGCAGCTTGGTGGCAGAAGCTAACTATGGCTACACCTTC
TRBD2	few	17	TRBV7-2	TRBJ2-3	CASSSHLAGGRTDTQYF	TGTGCCAGCAGCTCCCACTTAGCGGGAGGAAGAACAGATACGCAGTATTTT
TRBD2	NA	17	TRBV14	TRBJ2-7	CASSQGRTSGSRIRQYF	TGTGCCAGCAGCCAAGGAAGGACTAGCGGGAGTCGTATAAGGCAGTACTTC
NA	few	14	TRBV19	TRBJ1-2	CASSIPGTRDGYTF	TGTGCCAGTAGTATCCCCGGGACAAGGGATGGCTACACCTTC
NA	NA	15	TRBV7-2	TRBJ1-1	CASSQARGMNTEAFF	TGTGCCAGCAGCCAAGCCAGGGGCATGAACACTGAAGCTTTCTTT
TRBD2	NA	19	TRBV9	TRBJ2-5	CASSVGRLAGPPGPETQYF	TGTGCCAGCAGCGTAGGGCGACTAGCGGGACCCCCTGGCCCAGAGACCCAGTACTTC
NA	NA	13	TRBV7-2	TRBJ2-7	CASSPSWAGEQYF	TGTGCCAGCAGCCCGTCGTGGGCCGGCGAGCAGTACTTC
NA	NA	15	TRBV5-1	TRBJ2-7	CASSLGPIQGYEQYF	TGCGCCAGCAGCTTGGGACCCATACAGGGTTACGAGCAGTACTTC
TRBD1	NA	16	TRBV7-2	TRBJ1-6	CASSHKGGRTGSPLHF	TGTGCCAGCAGTCATAAAGGGGGCAGGACGGGGTCACCCCTCCACTTT
NA	NA	16	TRBV7-2	TRBJ2-2	CATRLPRQRYTGELFF	TGTGCCACCCGACTCCCGAGACAGCGATACACCGGGGAGCTGTTTTTT
NA	few	14	TRBV18	TRBJ1-1	CASSPPGREDEAFF	TGTGCCAGCTCACCACCGGGGAGGGAGGATGAAGCTTTCTTT
NA	NA	14	TRBV19	TRBJ1-1	CASSTGGGGAEAFF	TGTGCCAGTAGTACCGGAGGCGGTGGAGCTGAAGCTTTCTTT
TRBD2	NA	16	TRBV18	TRBJ2-7	CASSETLAGGLYEQYF	TGTGCCAGCTCCGAAACTCTAGCGGGAGGACTCTACGAGCAGTACTTC
TRBD2	NA	18	TRBV19	TRBJ2-2	CASSMVVSGRAGGGELFF	TGTGCCAGTAGTATGGTAGTTTCCGGGAGGGCCGGAGGCGGGGAGCTGTTTTTT
NA	NA	13	TRBV5-4	TRBJ1-5	CASSLDRNQPQHF	TGTGCCAGCAGCTTGGACCGCAATCAGCCCCAGCATTTT
NA	NA	14	TRBV7-2	TRBJ1-3	CASSTRGGRDTIYF	TGTGCCAGCAGCACCCGGGGGGGTCGGGACACCATATATTTT
NA	NA	14	TRBV19	TRBJ2-1	CASVGGSSYNEQFF	TGTGCCAGTGTTGGGGGGAGCTCCTACAATGAGCAGTTCTTC
NA	NA	17	TRBV7-2	TRBJ2-2	CASSLYLGTVNTGELFF	TGTGCCAGCAGCTTATACCTCGGGACCGTGAACACCGGGGAGCTGTTTTTT
NA	NA	15	TRBV6-5	TRBJ2-1	CASSYSLGDYNEQFF	TGTGCCAGCAGTTACTCGTTGGGGGATTACAACGAGCAGTTCTTC
NA	NA	14	TRBV4-2	TRBJ2-7	CASRGEGRSIGLYF	TGTGCCAGCAGGGGTGAGGGGAGGTCAATCGGATTGTACTTC
NA	NA	14	TRBV9	TRBJ2-1	CASSVYGTLNEQFF	TGTGCCAGCAGCGTATACGGGACTCTCAATGAGCAGTTCTTC
TRBD1	NA	17	TRBV7-8	TRBJ1-5	CASSRLGVGQGYQPQHF	TGTGCCAGCAGCCGCCTCGGGGTAGGACAGGGATATCAGCCCCAGCATTTT
NA	NA	13	TRBV29-1	TRBJ1-3	CSVESGTGNTIYF	TGCAGCGTTGAATCCGGTACAGGAAACACCATATATTTT
NA	NA	14	TRBV21-1	TRBJ1-2	CASSKVWGWDGYTF	TGTGCCAGCAGCAAAGTCTGGGGGTGGGATGGCTACACCTTC
NA	few	12	TRBV10-3	TRBJ2-7	CAISESRAVQYF	TGTGCCATCAGTGAGTCCAGGGCGGTGCAGTACTTC
TRBD2	NA	14	TRBV7-3	TRBJ2-1	CASSRGSGSNEQFF	TGTGCCAGCAGCAGGGGGAGCGGGAGTAATGAGCAGTTCTTC
NA	NA	16	TRBV27	TRBJ2-3	CASSPLPWIFTDTQYF	TGTGCCAGCAGCCCTCTTCCCTGGATCTTCACAGATACGCAGTATTTT
NA	NA	18	TRBV6-2/TRBV6-3	TRBJ1-5	CASSYQSRSEYGNQPQHF	TGTGCCAGCAGTTACCAATCCCGGAGCGAGTATGGGAATCAGCCCCAGCATTTT